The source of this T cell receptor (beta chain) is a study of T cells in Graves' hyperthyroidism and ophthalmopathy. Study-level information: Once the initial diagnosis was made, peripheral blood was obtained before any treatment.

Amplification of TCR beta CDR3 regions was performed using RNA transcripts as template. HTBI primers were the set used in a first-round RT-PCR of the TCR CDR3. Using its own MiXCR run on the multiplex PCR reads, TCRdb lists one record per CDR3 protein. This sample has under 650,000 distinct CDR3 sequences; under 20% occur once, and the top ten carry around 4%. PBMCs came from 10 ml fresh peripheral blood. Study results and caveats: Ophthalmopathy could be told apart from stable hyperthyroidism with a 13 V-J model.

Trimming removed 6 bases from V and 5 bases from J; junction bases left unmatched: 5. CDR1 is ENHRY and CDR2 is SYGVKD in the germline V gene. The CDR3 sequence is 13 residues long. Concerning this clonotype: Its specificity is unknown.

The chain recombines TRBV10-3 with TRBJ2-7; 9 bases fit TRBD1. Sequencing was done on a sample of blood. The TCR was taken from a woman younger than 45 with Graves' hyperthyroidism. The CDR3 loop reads CAISNRDRDEQYF. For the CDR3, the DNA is TGTGCCATCAGCAACCGGGACAGGGACGAGCAGTACTTC.